This TCR beta chain was sequenced for a study of Ad26.COV2.S vaccination and SARS-CoV-2 variants. There are 15 residues in the CDR3. The V end lost 4 bases, the J end lost 1 base, and 16 bases lay between the germline ends. In germline, CDR1 is GTSNPN, CDR2 SVGIG (reference sequence). The protocol was immunoSEQ multiplex PCR, while the TCRdb copy is restricted to in-frame clones and leaves out a portion. Among a few hundred thousand clones listed, 87% were seen once. Described treatment: some 20 received Ad26.COV2.S at low or high dose, single or two shots; about five received placebo; per-sample allocation not given. The investigators took samples on day 63 after the first vaccine or placebo injection. At a Boston site, the person donating was an adult of 18-55 years. Expression of Wuhan-strain SARS-CoV-2 spike came from the Ad26 vector that formed the vaccine. General study results and limits: Those who received vaccine or placebo ended up with similar non-spike TCR breadth.

With respect to this clone: Its target is unknown.

The sequenced sample was peripheral blood, obtained in a trial of Ad26.COV2.S vaccine versus placebo. This TCR was recovered from a person aged 18-65 years who received the Ad26.COV2.S COVID-19 vaccine or a placebo. The genes are TRBV30 and TRBJ1-1; possible D gene TRBD1, 6 bases. CDR3 residues: CAWTKTGTRNTEAFF. The CDR3 nucleotides read TGTGCCTGGACCAAGACCGGGACACGGAACACTGAAGCTTTCTTT.